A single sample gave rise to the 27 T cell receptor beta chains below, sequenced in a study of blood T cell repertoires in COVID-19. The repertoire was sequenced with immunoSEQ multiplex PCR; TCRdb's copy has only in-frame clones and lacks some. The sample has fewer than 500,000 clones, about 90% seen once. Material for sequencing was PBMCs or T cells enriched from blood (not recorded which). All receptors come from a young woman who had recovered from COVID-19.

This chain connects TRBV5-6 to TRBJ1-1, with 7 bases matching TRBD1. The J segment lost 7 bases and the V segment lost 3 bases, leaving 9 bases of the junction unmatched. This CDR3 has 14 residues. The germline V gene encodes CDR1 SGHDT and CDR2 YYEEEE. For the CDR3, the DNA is TGTGCCAGCAGCTCTCGCGGGACAGAGGGTGAAGCTTTCTTT. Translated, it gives CASSSRGTEGEAFF.

The CDR3 nucleotides are TGTGCCAGCTCACCAGGGGGCGCATGGGAAGCTTTCTTT. Translating gives CASSPGGAWEAFF. This chain connects TRBV7-8 to TRBJ1-1, with 8 bases identical to TRBD1. The germline gives CDR1 SGHVS, CDR2 FQNEAQ. V shed 8 bases and J 8 bases; nucleotides not matched to a gene: 10. The CDR3 totals 13 residues.

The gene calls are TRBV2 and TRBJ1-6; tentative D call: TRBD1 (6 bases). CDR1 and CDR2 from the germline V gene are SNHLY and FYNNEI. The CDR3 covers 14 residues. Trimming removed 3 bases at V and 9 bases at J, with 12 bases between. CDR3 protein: CASSDRGWGSPLHF. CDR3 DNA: TGTGCCAGCAGTGACAGGGGATGGGGTTCACCCCTCCACTTT.

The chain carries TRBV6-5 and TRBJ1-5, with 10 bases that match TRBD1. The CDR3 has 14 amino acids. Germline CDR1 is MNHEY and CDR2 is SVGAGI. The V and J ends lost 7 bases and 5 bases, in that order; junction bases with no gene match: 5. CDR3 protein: CASNPGTGDQPQHF. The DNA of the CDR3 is TGTGCCAGCAATCCCGGGACAGGGGATCAGCCCCAGCATTTT.

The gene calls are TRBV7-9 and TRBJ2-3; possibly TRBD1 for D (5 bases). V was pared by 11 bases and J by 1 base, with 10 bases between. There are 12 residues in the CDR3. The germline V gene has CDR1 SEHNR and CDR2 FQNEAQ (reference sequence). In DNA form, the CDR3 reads TGTGCCTACGTGGGGCGCACAGATACGCAGTATTTT. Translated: CAYVGRTDTQYF.

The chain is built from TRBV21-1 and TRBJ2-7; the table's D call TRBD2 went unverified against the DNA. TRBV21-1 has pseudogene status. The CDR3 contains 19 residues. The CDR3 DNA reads TGTGCCAGCAGCAATCGCCGAAAACCTACAAGGTCCGGGGGTTGCGAGCAGTACTTC. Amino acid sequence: CASSNRRKPTRSGGCEQYF.

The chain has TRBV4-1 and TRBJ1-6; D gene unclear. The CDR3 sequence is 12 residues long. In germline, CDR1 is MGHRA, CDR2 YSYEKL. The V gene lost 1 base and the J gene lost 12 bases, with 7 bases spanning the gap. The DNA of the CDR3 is TGCGCCAGCAGCCAAGGGTTACAACCCCTCCACTTT. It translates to CASSQGLQPLHF.

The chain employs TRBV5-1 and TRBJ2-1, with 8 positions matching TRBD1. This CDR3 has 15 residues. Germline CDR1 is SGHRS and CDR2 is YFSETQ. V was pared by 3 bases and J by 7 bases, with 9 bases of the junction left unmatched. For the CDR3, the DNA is TGCGCCAGCAGCTCCGGACAGGGATGGGGTAATGAGCAGTTCTTC. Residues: CASSSGQGWGNEQFF.

CDR3: CASSRQGYTDTQYF. CDR3 nucleotide sequence: TGTGCCAGCAGCAGACAGGGGTACACAGATACGCAGTATTTT. The V call is TRBV5-4, the J call TRBJ2-3, with TRBD1 matching 8 bases. Germline values: CDR1 SGHNT, CDR2 YYREEE (reference sequence). This CDR3 region has 14 residues. The junction had 3 bases not matched to a gene; V was cut back by 4 bases and J by 2 bases.

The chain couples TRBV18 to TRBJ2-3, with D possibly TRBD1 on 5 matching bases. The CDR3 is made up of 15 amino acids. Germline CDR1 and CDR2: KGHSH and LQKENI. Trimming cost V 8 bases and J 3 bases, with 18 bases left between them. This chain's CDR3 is CASTPVAGRTDTQYF. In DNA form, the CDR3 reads TGTGCCAGCACTCCCGTGGCAGGGCGTACAGATACGCAGTATTTT.

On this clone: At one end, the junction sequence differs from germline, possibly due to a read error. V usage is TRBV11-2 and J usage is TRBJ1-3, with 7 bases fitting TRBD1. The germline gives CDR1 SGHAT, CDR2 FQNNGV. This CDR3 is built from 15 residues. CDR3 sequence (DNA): TGTGCCACCAGCGGGACAGCTCTCTCGGGAAACACCATATATTTT. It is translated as CATSGTALSGNTIYF.

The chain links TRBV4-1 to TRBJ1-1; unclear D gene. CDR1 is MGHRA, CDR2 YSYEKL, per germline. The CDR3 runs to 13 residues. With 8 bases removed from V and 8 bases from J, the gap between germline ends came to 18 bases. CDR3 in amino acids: CASASLRRTEAFF. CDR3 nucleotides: TGCGCCAGCGCCTCTCTCCGGAGGACCGAAGCTTTCTTT.

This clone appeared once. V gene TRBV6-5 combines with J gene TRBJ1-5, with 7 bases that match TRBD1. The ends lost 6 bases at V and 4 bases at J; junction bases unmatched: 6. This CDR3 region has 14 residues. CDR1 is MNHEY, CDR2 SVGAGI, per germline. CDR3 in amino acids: CASSPGQNNQPQHF. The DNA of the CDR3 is TGTGCCAGCAGCCCGGGACAGAATAATCAGCCCCAGCATTTT.

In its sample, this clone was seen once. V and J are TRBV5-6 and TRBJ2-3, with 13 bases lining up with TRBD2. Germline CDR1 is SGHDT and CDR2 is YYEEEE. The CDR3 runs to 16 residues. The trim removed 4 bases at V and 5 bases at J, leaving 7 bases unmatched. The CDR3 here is CASSQLLAGGQDTQYF. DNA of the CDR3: TGTGCCAGCAGCCAACTACTAGCGGGGGGGCAAGATACGCAGTATTTT.

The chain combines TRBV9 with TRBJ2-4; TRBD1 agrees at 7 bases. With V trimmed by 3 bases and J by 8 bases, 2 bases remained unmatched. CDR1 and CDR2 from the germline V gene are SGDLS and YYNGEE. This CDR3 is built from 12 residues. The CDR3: CASSAQGDIQYF. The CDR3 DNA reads TGTGCCAGCAGCGCTCAGGGGGACATTCAGTACTTC.

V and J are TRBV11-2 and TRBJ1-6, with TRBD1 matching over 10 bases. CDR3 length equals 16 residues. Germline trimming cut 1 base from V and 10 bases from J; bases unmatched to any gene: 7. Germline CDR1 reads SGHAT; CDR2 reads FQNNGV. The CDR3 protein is CASSLALGQGGSPLHF. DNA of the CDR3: TGTGCCAGCAGCTTAGCCCTTGGACAGGGGGGATCACCCCTCCACTTT.

The CDR3 DNA is TGCGCCAGCAGCCAAGTGGGACAGGGGGCCACTGAAGCTTTCTTT. This translates into CASSQVGQGATEAFF. J is TRBJ1-1 and V is TRBV4-1; TRBD1 agrees at 12 bases. Germline loops: CDR1 MGHRA, CDR2 YSYEKL. V gave up 1 base and J gave up 4 bases; unmatched junction bases: 1. The CDR3 is 15 residues long.

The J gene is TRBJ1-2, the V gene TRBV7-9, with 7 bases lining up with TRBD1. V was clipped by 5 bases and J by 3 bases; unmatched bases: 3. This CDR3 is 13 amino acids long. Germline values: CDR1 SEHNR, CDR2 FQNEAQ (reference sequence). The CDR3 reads CASSPGTDYGYTF. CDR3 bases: TGTGCCAGCAGCCCCGGGACAGACTATGGCTACACCTTC.

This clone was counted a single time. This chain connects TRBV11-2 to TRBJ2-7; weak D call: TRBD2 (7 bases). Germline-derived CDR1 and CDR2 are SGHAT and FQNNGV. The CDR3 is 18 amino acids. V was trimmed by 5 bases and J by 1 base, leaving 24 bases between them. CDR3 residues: CASSPYPRGKGLSYEQYF. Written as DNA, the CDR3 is TGTGCCAGCAGCCCCTACCCCAGGGGAAAGGGACTATCCTACGAGCAGTACTTC.

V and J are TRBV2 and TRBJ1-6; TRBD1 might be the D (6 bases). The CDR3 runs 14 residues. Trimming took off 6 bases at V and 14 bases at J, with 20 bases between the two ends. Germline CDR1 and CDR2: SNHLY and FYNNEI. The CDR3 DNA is TGTGCCAGCAGGGGGGCATGGGGGGGTTTTGCCCTCCACTTT. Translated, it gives CASRGAWGGFALHF.

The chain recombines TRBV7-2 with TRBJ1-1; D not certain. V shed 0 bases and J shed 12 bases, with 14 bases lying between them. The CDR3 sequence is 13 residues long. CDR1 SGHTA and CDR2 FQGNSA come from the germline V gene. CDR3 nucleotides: TGTGCCAGCAGCTTAGCGGAGGATACAAGGACTTTCTTT. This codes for CASSLAEDTRTFF.

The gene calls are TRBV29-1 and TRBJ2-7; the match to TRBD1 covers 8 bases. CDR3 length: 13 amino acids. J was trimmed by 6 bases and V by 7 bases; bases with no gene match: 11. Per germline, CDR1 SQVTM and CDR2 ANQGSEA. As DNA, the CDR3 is TGCAGCGCCAACCGGGACAGGACTTCCGAGCAGTACTTC. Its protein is CSANRDRTSEQYF.

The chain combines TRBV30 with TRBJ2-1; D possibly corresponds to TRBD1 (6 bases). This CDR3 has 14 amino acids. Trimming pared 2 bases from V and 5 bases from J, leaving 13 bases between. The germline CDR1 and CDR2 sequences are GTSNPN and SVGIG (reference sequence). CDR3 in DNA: TGTGCCTGGAGTTGGGCAGGGGACGACAATGAGCAGTTCTTC. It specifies CAWSWAGDDNEQFF.

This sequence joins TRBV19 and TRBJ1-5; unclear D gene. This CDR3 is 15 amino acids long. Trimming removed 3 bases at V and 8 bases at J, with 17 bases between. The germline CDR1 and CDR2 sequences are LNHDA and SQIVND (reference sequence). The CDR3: CASSIEAPVGKPQHF. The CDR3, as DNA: TGTGCCAGTAGTATCGAGGCCCCGGTCGGTAAGCCCCAGCATTTT.

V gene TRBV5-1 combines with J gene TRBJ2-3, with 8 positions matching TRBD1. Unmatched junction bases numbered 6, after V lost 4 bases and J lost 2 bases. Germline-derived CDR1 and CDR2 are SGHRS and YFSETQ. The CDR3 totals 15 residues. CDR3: CASSTGQGYTDTQYF. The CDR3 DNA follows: TGCGCCAGCAGCACCGGACAGGGCTACACAGATACGCAGTATTTT.

CDR3 sequence: CASSPFGQGNTEAFF. The DNA of the CDR3 is TGCGCCAGCAGCCCCTTCGGACAGGGGAACACTGAAGCTTTCTTT. This chain uses TRBV4-1 with TRBJ1-1; the match to TRBD1 covers 8 bases. Germline CDR1 is MGHRA and CDR2 is YSYEKL. This CDR3 comprises 15 residues. Losses at the gene ends were 4 bases for V and 1 base for J; bases not matched to a gene: 5.

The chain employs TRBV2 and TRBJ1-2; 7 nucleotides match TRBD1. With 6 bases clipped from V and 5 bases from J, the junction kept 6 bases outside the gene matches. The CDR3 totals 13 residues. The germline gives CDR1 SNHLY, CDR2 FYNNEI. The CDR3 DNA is TGTGCCAGCAGGGCTACAGGGGAGTATGGCTACACCTTC. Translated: CASRATGEYGYTF. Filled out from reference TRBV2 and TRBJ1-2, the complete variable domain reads EPEVTQTPSHQVTQMGQEVILRCVPISNHLYFYWYRQILGQKVEFLVSFYNNEISEKSEIFDDQFSVERPDGSNFTLKIRSTKLEDSAMYFCASRATGEYGYTFGSGTRLTVV.